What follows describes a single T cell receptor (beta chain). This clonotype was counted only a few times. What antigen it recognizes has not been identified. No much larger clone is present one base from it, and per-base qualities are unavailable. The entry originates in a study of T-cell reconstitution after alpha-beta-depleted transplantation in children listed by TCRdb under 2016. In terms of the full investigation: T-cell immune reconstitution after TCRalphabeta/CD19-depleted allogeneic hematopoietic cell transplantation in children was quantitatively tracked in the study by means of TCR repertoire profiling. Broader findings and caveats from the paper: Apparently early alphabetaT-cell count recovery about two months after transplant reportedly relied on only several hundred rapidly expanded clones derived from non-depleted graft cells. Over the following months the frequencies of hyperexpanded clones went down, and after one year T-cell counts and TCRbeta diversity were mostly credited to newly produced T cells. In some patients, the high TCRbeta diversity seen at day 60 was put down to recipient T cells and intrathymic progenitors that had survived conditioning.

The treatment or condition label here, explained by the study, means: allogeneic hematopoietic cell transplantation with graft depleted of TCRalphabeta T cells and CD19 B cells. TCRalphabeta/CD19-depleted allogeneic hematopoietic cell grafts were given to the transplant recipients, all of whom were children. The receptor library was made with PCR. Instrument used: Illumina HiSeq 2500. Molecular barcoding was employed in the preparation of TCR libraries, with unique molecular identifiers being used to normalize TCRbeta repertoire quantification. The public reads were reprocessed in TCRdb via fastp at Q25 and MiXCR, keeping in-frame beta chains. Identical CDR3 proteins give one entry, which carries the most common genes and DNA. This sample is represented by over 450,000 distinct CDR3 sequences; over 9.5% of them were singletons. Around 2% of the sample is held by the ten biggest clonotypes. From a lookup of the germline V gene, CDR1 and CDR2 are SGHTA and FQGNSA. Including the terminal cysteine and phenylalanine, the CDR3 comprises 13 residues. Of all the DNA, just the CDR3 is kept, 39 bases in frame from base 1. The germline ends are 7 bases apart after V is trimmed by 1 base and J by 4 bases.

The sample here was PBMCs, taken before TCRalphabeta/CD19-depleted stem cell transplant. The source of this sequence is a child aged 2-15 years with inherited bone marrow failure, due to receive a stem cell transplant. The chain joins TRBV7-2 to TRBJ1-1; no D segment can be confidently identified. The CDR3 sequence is CASSLVIRTEAFF. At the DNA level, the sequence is TGTGCCAGCAGCTTAGTGATACGCACTGAAGCTTTCTTT.